This T cell receptor (beta chain) was profiled in a study of CD8 T cells in Susac syndrome. Whole-study findings and limits: Regarding the TCR sequencing and HLA analysis, the study admitted that a relatively small number of individuals were involved.

Relapsing-remitting disease, either stable or active, was present in the multiple sclerosis controls, who were treatment-naive patients. TEMRA cells were enriched by FACS, and CD4+ and CD8+ T cells were negatively isolated. The RNA, 0.5 to 1 ug, was put through reverse transcription using random hexamers. immunoSEQ multiplex PCR amplified TCR beta CDR3 across 54 Vbeta, 13 Jbeta. TCRdb re-called the immunoSEQ multiplex PCR reads with MiXCR, one entry per CDR3 protein. The data hold a few hundred thousand distinct CDR3 sequences, with more than 70% observed a single time. Concerning this clonotype itself: Antigen: not known.

The TCR originated in a human donor with multiple sclerosis. The sample comprised CD8+ T cells from PBMCs.

For the CDR3, the DNA is TGCAGTGCTAGAGATCGGGGCGTTAGTTTGTACAATGAGCAGTTCTTC. Its translation: CSARDRGVSLYNEQFF. J is TRBJ2-1 and V is TRBV20-1, with D tentatively TRBD1 or TRBD2 (5 bases each). The CDR3 covers 16 residues. V lost 0 bases and J 4 bases, leaving 16 bases between the germline ends. CDR1 is DFQATT, CDR2 SNEGSKA, per germline (reference sequence).